What follows are 26 T cell receptor beta chains derived from one specimen sequenced in a study of shared clonotypes between healthy human individuals (dated by TCRdb to about 2020). The library was prepared using the immunoSEQ multiplex PCR assay. This immuneACCESS table, as held by TCRdb, lists in-frame sequences with V and J called but not all clones. Of the missing ones, under half trace to an unresolved V gene in checked studies; the others have no known cause. The sample table records over a million clones; roughly 96% of these occur just once. More than 0.9% of the sample goes to the ten largest clones. Sequenced sample: naive CD4+ T cells sorted from blood. What the cell subset or site label conveys for this sample: CD45RA+ positively selected. The source is a man aged 30 to 39 in good health.

The gene calls are TRBV7-2 and TRBJ2-3, with TRBD2 matching over 8 bases. The V gene's germline CDR1 is SGHTA and CDR2 FQGNSA. The J segment lost 5 bases and the V segment lost 6 bases, leaving 13 bases of the junction unmatched. This CDR3 is 16 amino acids long. DNA of the CDR3: TGTGCCAGCAGACCCATGGGGGCTAGCGGGTTAGATACGCAGTATTTT. Translating gives CASRPMGASGLDTQYF.

About this clone itself: In the same sample, other DNA sequences code for this CDR3. The CDR3: CASSPRLAGDYEQYF. As DNA, the CDR3 is TGTGCCAGCAGCCCGAGACTAGCGGGAGACTACGAGCAGTACTTC. J is TRBJ2-7 and V is TRBV9, with 12 bases identical to TRBD2. Losses at the gene ends were 4 bases for V and 3 bases for J; bases not matched to a gene: 5. The germline V gene encodes CDR1 SGDLS and CDR2 YYNGEE. The CDR3 consists of 15 residues.

The chain couples TRBV5-1 to TRBJ2-3, with 7 bases fitting TRBD2. CDR1 and CDR2 from the germline V gene are SGHRS and YFSETQ. The CDR3 length is 15 residues. V lost 2 bases and J lost 1; bases outside the gene matches: 4. The chain's CDR3 is CASSFRGVGTDTQYF. The CDR3 DNA sequence: TGCGCCAGCAGCTTTCGGGGGGTAGGCACAGATACGCAGTATTTT.

The V call is TRBV11-2, the J call TRBJ2-7; D is unclear. The CDR3 is 15 residues long. V was clipped by 1 base and J by 2 bases, with 12 bases between them. Germline CDR1 reads SGHAT; CDR2 reads FQNNGV. The CDR3 DNA reads TGTGCCAGCAGCTTAGGGTTTATAGGGCCCTACGAGCAGTACTTC. As protein: CASSLGFIGPYEQYF.

V gene TRBV15 combines with J gene TRBJ2-2; a weak D match, TRBD2 (5 bases). The V end lost 0 bases, the J end lost 1 base, and 15 bases lay between the germline ends. Germline lookup yields CDR1 LNHNV and CDR2 YYDKDF (reference sequence). This CDR3 has 18 residues. CDR3 protein: CATSRDLGGYWNTGELFF. As DNA, the CDR3 is TGTGCCACCAGCAGAGATCTCGGCGGGTATTGGAACACCGGGGAGCTGTTTTTT.

The J gene is TRBJ2-7, the V gene TRBV27; 9 bases map to TRBD2. The V gene's germline CDR1 is MNHEY and CDR2 SMNVEV (reference sequence). J lost 4 bases, V lost 3 bases, and 13 bases had no gene match. This CDR3 comprises 17 residues. The CDR3 DNA reads TGTGCCAGCAGTTTCACCGGGGCTGGGCGGGGGGGATACGAGCAGTACTTC. Encoded protein: CASSFTGAGRGGYEQYF.

The chain joins TRBV19 to TRBJ1-2, with 7 bases matching TRBD1. This CDR3 region has 14 residues. V shed 6 bases, J shed 4 bases, and the junction held 8 bases outside the gene matches. The germline V gene encodes CDR1 LNHDA and CDR2 SQIVND (reference sequence). For the CDR3, the DNA is TGTGCCAGTAGCGGACAGGCCCTCTTCTATGGCTACACCTTC. Translated: CASSGQALFYGYTF.

The chain carries TRBV5-1 and TRBJ2-3, with D perhaps TRBD1 (5 bases). The CDR3 covers 15 residues. V dropped 1 base and J dropped 3 bases, with 12 bases sitting between them. Germline V lookup: CDR1 SGHRS, CDR2 YFSETQ. The CDR3 loop reads CASSLFGQGTDTQYF. In DNA form, the CDR3 reads TGCGCCAGCAGCTTGTTCGGGCAGGGTACAGATACGCAGTATTTT.

The rearrangement uses TRBV5-1 and TRBJ2-1; TRBD2 matches 8 bases. With 1 base clipped from V and 7 bases from J, the junction kept 10 bases outside the gene matches. The CDR3 totals 16 residues. Germline V lookup: CDR1 SGHRS, CDR2 YFSETQ. CDR3 DNA: TGCGCCAGCAGCTTGACAGGGACTAGACCGTTTAATGAGCAGTTCTTC. It encodes CASSLTGTRPFNEQFF.

The chain combines TRBV27 with TRBJ2-3; 13 bases align to TRBD2. With 5 bases clipped from V and 5 bases from J, the junction kept 4 bases outside the gene matches. The length of the CDR3 is 15 residues. Germline V gene lookup returns CDR1 MNHEY and CDR2 SMNVEV (reference sequence). The CDR3 coding sequence is TGTGCCAGCAGTCCTTGGACTAGCGGGGGAGATACGCAGTATTTT. The encoded protein is CASSPWTSGGDTQYF.

The rearrangement links TRBV5-4 to TRBJ2-1, with 8 bases fitting TRBD2. V was clipped by 0 bases and J by 5 bases; unmatched bases: 7. In germline, CDR1 is SGHNT, CDR2 YYREEE (reference sequence). CDR3 length equals 16 residues. CDR3 region: CASSLEGGRPHNEQFF. The CDR3 DNA sequence: TGTGCCAGCAGCTTGGAAGGCGGGAGGCCCCACAATGAGCAGTTCTTC.

The rearrangement links TRBV29-1 to TRBJ2-2; the D is unclear. The CDR3 contains 12 residues. Germline CDR1 is SQVTM and CDR2 is ANQGSEA. Trimming removed 4 bases at V and 6 bases at J, with 9 bases between. CDR3 sequence (DNA): TGCAGCGTTGTAGACGGGCCCGGGGAGCTGTTTTTT. Its protein product is CSVVDGPGELFF.

The chain combines TRBV28 with TRBJ2-1; possibly TRBD1 for D (5 bases). CDR3 length equals 18 residues. Trimming removed 2 bases at V and 0 bases at J, with 17 bases between. Germline V CDR1 and CDR2: MDHEN, SYDVKM. CDR3 loop: CASSLGAKWALSYNEQFF. The CDR3 DNA reads TGTGCCAGCAGTTTAGGGGCGAAGTGGGCCCTCTCCTACAATGAGCAGTTCTTC.

V usage is TRBV4-2 and J usage is TRBJ2-3, with 10 bases matching TRBD2. Per the germline V gene, CDR1 is LGHNA and CDR2 is YNFKEQ. This CDR3 is built from 16 residues. Germline trimming cut 1 base from V and 3 bases from J; bases unmatched to any gene: 4. This CDR3 is CASSQGAAGGTDTQYF. Written as DNA, the CDR3 is TGTGCCAGCAGCCAAGGGGCAGCGGGAGGGACAGATACGCAGTATTTT.

This chain connects TRBV5-6 to TRBJ2-5, with D unresolved. Trimming removed 4 bases from V and 0 bases from J, with 7 bases in between. The CDR3 totals 13 residues. The germline V gene encodes CDR1 SGHDT and CDR2 YYEEEE. CDR3 sequence (DNA): TGTGCCAGCAGCCCCGTGGACCAAGAGACCCAGTACTTC. As protein: CASSPVDQETQYF.

The J gene is TRBJ2-7, the V gene TRBV6-5; 7 bases fit TRBD1. CDR3 length: 14 residues. J gave up 2 bases and V 0 bases, and 1 base lay outside the gene matches. Germline loops: CDR1 MNHEY, CDR2 SVGAGI. The CDR3 DNA reads TGTGCCAGCAGTTACTCTACAGGGGCCTACGAGCAGTACTTC. Translation: CASSYSTGAYEQYF.

The table lists this clone with a count of one. The chain joins TRBV7-8 to TRBJ1-2, with 8 bases identical to TRBD1. The V gene's germline CDR1 is SGHVS and CDR2 FQNEAQ. The CDR3 consists of 16 residues. V was pared by 5 bases and J by 0 bases, with 8 bases of the junction left unmatched. The CDR3 is CASSRTGRGPNYGYTF. The CDR3 DNA reads TGTGCCAGCAGCCGGACAGGGCGAGGTCCTAACTATGGCTACACCTTC.

The gene calls are TRBV19 and TRBJ2-1; D is uncertain. V lost 1 base and J lost 6, with 7 bases in between. Per germline, CDR1 LNHDA and CDR2 SQIVND (reference sequence). The CDR3 is 13 amino acids. CDR3: CASSIGLGNEQFF. The CDR3 DNA sequence: TGTGCCAGTAGTATAGGGTTGGGCAATGAGCAGTTCTTC.

This chain joins TRBV10-3 and TRBJ2-1; 11 nucleotides agree with TRBD2. The CDR3 covers 17 residues. V shed 10 bases and J 7 bases; nucleotides not matched to a gene: 18. Germline CDR1 and CDR2: ENHRY and SYGVKD. CDR3 DNA: TGTGCCACTCAAGCCCTTGTAGCGGGAGGGCTTAGGAATGAGCAGTTCTTC. The encoded protein is CATQALVAGGLRNEQFF.

The chain uses TRBV27 and TRBJ1-1, with D uncertain. CDR1 MNHEY and CDR2 SMNVEV come from the germline V gene (reference sequence). V lost 6 bases, J lost 0 bases, and 17 bases lay in between. CDR3 size: 16 residues. Here the CDR3 DNA reads TGTGCCAGCAGGAAGGGTGGGCCCCAACTGAACACTGAAGCTTTCTTT. This sequence encodes CASRKGGPQLNTEAFF.

V usage is TRBV4-1 and J usage is TRBJ2-7, with 9 nucleotides matching TRBD2. The CDR3 covers 17 residues. J lost 6 bases, V lost 1 base, and 13 bases had no gene match. Per the germline V gene, CDR1 is MGHRA and CDR2 is YSYEKL. CDR3 residues: CASSQVLAGATRGEQYF. Here the CDR3 DNA reads TGCGCCAGCAGCCAAGTCTTAGCGGGAGCGACGCGCGGCGAGCAGTACTTC.

This chain joins TRBV9 and TRBJ2-2, with no clear D. Trimming removed 2 bases from V and 1 base from J, with 15 bases in between. The CDR3 length is 17 residues. The germline V gene has CDR1 SGDLS and CDR2 YYNGEE. The CDR3 bases are TGTGCCAGCAGCGTGGTGATCGGAACCTTGAACACCGGGGAGCTGTTTTTT. This codes for CASSVVIGTLNTGELFF. The full variable domain, in which reference TRBV9 and TRBJ2-2 provide the parts outside the CDR3, is DSGVTQTPKHLITATGQRVTLRCSPRSGDLSVYWYQQSLDQGLQFLIQYYNGEERAKGNILERFSAQQFPDLHSELNLSSLELGDSALYFCASSVVIGTLNTGELFFGEGSRLTVL.

This chain joins TRBV27 and TRBJ1-1, with D perhaps TRBD1 (6 bases). Trimming pared 9 bases from V and 7 bases from J, leaving 24 bases between. The CDR3 consists of 15 residues. Germline V gives CDR1 MNHEY, CDR2 SMNVEV (reference sequence). CDR3 residues: CARGGSYKRGNEAFF. The CDR3 DNA is TGTGCCAGGGGTGGATCCTACAAAAGGGGGAATGAAGCTTTCTTT.

In this sample, this clone turned up once. CDR3 sequence: CASSQGQGYYEQYF. The CDR3 bases are TGCGCCAGCAGCCAGGGACAGGGGTACTACGAGCAGTACTTC. This chain uses TRBV4-1 with TRBJ2-7; 10 nucleotides agree with TRBD1. V was clipped by 3 bases and J by 3 bases; unmatched bases: 2. Germline V CDR1 and CDR2: MGHRA, YSYEKL. The CDR3 sequence is 14 residues long.

This chain connects TRBV4-1 to TRBJ2-1; 9 bases map to TRBD2. The CDR3 is 15 amino acids. V trimming: 4 bases; J trimming: 6 bases; junction bases outside the gene matches: 7. Germline CDR1 MGHRA, CDR2 YSYEKL. CDR3 residues: CASSLAGDDSNEQFF. The DNA of the CDR3 is TGCGCCAGCAGCCTAGCGGGAGATGATAGCAATGAGCAGTTCTTC.

The chain is built from TRBV9 and TRBJ2-2; weak D call: TRBD1 (6 bases). Germline V gives CDR1 SGDLS, CDR2 YYNGEE. This CDR3 is 14 amino acids long. The germline V and J ends were trimmed by 7 bases and 0 bases, with 10 bases remaining between them. CDR3 sequence: CASCTGSNTGELFF. As DNA, the CDR3 is TGTGCCAGCTGCACAGGGTCGAACACCGGGGAGCTGTTTTTT.